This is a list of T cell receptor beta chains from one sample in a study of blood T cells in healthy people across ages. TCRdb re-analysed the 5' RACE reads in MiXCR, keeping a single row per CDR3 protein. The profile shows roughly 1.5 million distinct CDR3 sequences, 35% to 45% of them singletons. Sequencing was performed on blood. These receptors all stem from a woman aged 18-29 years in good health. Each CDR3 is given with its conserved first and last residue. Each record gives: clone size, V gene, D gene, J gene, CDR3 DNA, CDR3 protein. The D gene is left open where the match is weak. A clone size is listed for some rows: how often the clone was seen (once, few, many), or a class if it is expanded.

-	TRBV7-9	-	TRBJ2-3	TGTGCCAGCAGCTTTAGCGGAGCAGGCACAGATACGCAGTATTTT	CASSFSGAGTDTQYF
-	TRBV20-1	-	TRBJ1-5	TGCAGTACTAGTACGTTTGGGCAGCCCCAGCATTTT	CSTSTFGQPQHF
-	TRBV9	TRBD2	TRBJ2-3	TGTGCCAGCAGCGTAGGGTCTAGCGGGGGTGGAGATACGCAGTATTTT	CASSVGSSGGGDTQYF
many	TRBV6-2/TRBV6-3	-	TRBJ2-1	TGTGCCAGCAGTTACGGGGCCGGCTCCTACAATGAGCAGTTCTTC	CASSYGAGSYNEQFF
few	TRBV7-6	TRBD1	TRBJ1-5	TGTGCCAGCAGTAAACAGGGGATAAATCAGCCCCAGCATTTT	CASSKQGINQPQHF
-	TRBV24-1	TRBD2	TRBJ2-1	TGTGCCACCAGTGATCCTGCCGGGACTAGCAATGAGCAGTTCTTC	CATSDPAGTSNEQFF
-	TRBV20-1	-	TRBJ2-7	TGCAGTGTTTCGCGGGGGCCCTTCTACGAGCAGTACTTC	CSVSRGPFYEQYF
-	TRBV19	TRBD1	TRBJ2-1	TGTGCCAGTAGTCCGAGTGGGACAGCACTGGACAATGAGCAGTTCTTC	CASSPSGTALDNEQFF
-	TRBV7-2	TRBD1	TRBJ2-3	TGTGCCAGCAGCTTAGATGGCAGGGGGCGCTCAGATACGCAGTATTTT	CASSLDGRGRSDTQYF
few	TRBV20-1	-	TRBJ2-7	TGCAGTGCTAGAGTTCCGGGGGCCCCTTTCTACGAGCAGTACTTC	CSARVPGAPFYEQYF
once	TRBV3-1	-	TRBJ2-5	TGTGCCAGCAGCCAATCCCTAGCGACCCAGTACTTC	CASSQSLATQYF
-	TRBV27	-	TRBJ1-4	TGTGCCAGCAGTTTACGAATTACCTATCCGGGACAAAATGAAAAACTGTTTTTT	CASSLRITYPGQNEKLFF
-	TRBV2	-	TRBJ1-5	TGTGCCAGCAGCCGACTAGAGGCGAGCAATCAGCCCCAGCATTTT	CASSRLEASNQPQHF
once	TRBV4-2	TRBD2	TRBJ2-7	TGTGCCAGCAGCCGGGACCTGGCTAGCGGGTCCTACAAGCAGTACTTC	CASSRDLASGSYKQYF
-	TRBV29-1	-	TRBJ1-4	TGCAGCGTCCAACCCGACTTAGATGAAAAACTGTTTTTT	CSVQPDLDEKLFF
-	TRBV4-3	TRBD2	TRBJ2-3	TGCGCCAGCAGCCAAGACCGGGAGGCACCCACAGATACGCAGTATTTT	CASSQDREAPTDTQYF
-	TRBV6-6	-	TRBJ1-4	TGTGCCAGCAGTGCCGCCACAACTAATGAAAAACTGTTTTTT	CASSAATTNEKLFF
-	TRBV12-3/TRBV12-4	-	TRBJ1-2	TGTGCCAGCACCCGAGTCCCAGGGGACTATGGCTACACCTTC	CASTRVPGDYGYTF